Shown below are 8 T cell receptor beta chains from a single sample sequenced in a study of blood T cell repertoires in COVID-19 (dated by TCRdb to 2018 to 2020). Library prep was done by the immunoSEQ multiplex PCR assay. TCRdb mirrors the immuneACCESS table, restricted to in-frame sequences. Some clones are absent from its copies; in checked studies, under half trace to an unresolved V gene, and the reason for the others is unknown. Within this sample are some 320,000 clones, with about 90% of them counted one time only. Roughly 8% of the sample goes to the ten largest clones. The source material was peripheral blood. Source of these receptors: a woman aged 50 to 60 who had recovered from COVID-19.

The CDR3 is CASSQASGRSYNEQFF. As DNA, the CDR3 is TGTGCCAGCAGCCAAGCGAGCGGGAGGTCCTACAATGAGCAGTTCTTC. J is TRBJ2-1 and V is TRBV3-1 (or the pseudogene TRBV3-2); 9 positions match TRBD2. CDR1 is LGHDT and CDR2 is YNNKEL in the germline V gene (reference sequence). The CDR3 sequence is 16 residues long. V was pared by 1 base and J by 1 base, with 2 bases of the junction left unmatched.

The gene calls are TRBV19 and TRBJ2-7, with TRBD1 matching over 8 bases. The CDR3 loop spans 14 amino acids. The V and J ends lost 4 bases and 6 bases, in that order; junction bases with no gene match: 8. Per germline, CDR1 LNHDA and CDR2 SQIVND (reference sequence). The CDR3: CASSTGQGAPEQYF. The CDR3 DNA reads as TGTGCCAGTAGTACCGGGCAGGGGGCACCCGAGCAGTACTTC.

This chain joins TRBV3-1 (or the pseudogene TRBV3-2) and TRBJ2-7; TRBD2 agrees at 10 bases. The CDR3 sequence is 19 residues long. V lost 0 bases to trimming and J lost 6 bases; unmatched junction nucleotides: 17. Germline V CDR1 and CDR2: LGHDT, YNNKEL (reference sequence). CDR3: CASSQDLAGVLRGVLEQYF. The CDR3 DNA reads TGTGCCAGCAGCCAAGATCTAGCGGGGGTCCTTAGAGGGGTTCTCGAGCAGTACTTC.

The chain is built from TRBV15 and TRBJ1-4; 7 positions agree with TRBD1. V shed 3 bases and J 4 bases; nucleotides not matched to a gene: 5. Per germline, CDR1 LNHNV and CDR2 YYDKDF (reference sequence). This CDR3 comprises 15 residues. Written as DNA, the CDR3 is TGTGCCACCAGCAGGCAGGGACAGTATAATGAAAAACTGTTTTTT. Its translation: CATSRQGQYNEKLFF. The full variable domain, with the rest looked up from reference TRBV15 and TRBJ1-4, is DAMVIQNPRYQVTQFGKPVTLSCSQTLNHNVMYWYQQKSSQAPKLLFHYYDKDFNNEADTPDNFQSRRPNTSFCFLDIRSPGLGDTAMYLCATSRQGQYNEKLFFGSGTQLSVL.

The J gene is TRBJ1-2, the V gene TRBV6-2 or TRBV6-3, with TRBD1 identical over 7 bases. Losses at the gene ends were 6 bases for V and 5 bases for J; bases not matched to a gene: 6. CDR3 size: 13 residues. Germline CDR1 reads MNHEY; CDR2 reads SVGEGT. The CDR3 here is CASSSGTEYGYTF. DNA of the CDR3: TGTGCCAGCAGCTCCGGGACAGAGTATGGCTACACCTTC.

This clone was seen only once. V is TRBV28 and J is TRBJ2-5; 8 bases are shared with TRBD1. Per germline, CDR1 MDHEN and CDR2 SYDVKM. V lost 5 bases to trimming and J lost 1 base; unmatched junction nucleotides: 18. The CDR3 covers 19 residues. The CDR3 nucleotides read TGTGCCAGCAGTCTTCACCCCGGGGGTACAGGGGGATCCCAAGAGACCCAGTACTTC. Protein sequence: CASSLHPGGTGGSQETQYF. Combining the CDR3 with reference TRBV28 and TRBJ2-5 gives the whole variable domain DVKVTQSSRYLVKRTGEKVFLECVQDMDHENMFWYRQDPGLGLRLIYFSYDVKMKEKGDIPEGYSVSREKKERFSLILESASTNQTSMYLCASSLHPGGTGGSQETQYFGPGTRLLVL.

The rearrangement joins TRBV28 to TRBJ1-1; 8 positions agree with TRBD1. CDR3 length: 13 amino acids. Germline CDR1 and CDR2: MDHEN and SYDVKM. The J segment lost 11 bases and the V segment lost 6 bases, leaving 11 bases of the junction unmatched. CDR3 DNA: TGTGCCAGCAGACAGACAGGGGCCCCGGGGGCTTTCTTT. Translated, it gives CASRQTGAPGAFF.

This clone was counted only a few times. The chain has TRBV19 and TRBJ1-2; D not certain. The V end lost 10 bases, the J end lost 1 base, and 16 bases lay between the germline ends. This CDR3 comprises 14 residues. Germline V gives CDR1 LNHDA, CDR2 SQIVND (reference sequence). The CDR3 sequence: CATHHFGVNYGYTF. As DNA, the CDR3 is TGTGCCACCCATCACTTCGGTGTTAACTATGGCTACACCTTC.